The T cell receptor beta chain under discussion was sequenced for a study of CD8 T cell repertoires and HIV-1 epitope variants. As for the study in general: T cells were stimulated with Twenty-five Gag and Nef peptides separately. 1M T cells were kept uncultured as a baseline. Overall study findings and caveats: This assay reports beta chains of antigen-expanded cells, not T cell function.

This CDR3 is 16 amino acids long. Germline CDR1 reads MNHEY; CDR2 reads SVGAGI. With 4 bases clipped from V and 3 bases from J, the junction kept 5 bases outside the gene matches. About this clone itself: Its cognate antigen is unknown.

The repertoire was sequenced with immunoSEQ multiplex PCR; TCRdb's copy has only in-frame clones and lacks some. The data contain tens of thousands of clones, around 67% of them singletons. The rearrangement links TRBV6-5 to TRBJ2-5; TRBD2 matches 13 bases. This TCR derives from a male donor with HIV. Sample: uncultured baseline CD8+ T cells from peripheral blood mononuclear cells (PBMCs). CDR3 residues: CASSFFGTSGKETQYF. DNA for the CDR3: TGTGCCAGCAGTTTTTTCGGGACTAGCGGGAAAGAGACCCAGTACTTC.